The sequence of this TCR beta chain was determined in a study of beta chain features in type 1 diabetes. CD4+ naive, central memory, regulatory and stem cell-like memory subsets were isolated by sorting on CD45RO/CCR7/CD25/CD127/CD95/CD27. This clone was found a few times. Its target is not known. This CDR3 is missing its conserved last phenylalanine or tryptophan, likely due to a read error. The DNA is omitted, as the CDR3 cannot be located on it reliably, and the CDR3 follows TCRdb's listing. The isolated RNA, all of it, was reverse transcribed, so expressed TCRB transcripts were what got sequenced. TCRdb keeps only in-frame clones here, not all; method: immunoSEQ multiplex PCR. Counted here are approximately 250,000 clones, about 9.3% occurring once; the ten biggest clones make up 0.03% to 0.035%. Findings and limits, study-wide: Individuals with type 1 diabetes displayed fewer insertions and more deletions at VDJ junctions. The study found that naive, central memory and Treg TCRB repertoires appeared more similar in patients than in healthy donors.

Counting both end residues, the CDR3 totals 10 amino acids. The rearrangement links TRBV21-1 to TRBJ2-4; the table assigns TRBD2, which was not confirmed against the DNA. TRBV21-1 is listed as a pseudogene. This clonotype was sampled from a woman aged 18-30 years in good health. Specimen: naive CD4+ T cells from blood. This CDR3 reads CASINHGGRG.